This T cell receptor (beta chain) is from a study of shared clonotypes between healthy human individuals. Overall study: Donors, aged 18 to 49, were a couple of women and a few men.

Adults of Caucasian background living in Nashville, Tennessee made up all donors. The investigators split CD4+ cells into a CD45RA+ naive subset and a CD45RA-negative memory subset. Whole-study findings and limits: Larger richness was generally estimated for naive than memory subsets.

Turning to this clone: Its antigen remains unknown.

Germline V gene sequence: CDR1 SEHNR, CDR2 FQNEAQ (reference sequence). The length of the CDR3 is 12 residues. Trimming left V 7 bases short and J 8 bases short, with 11 bases between. The assay was immunoSEQ multiplex PCR, and TCRdb's table has in-frame clones only and misses some. Of about 2.3 million clones listed, less than 95% were seen once; the top ten hold approximately 0.41%. This receptor was obtained from a man between 18 and 29 years old in good health. Some clones in this sample may be carry-over from other donors' samples. Sequencing used naive CD4+ T cells from PBMCs. Subset denoted: CD45RA+ positively selected. The V gene is TRBV7-9, the J gene TRBJ2-2; D remains ambiguous. CDR3 region: CASTVRTGELFF. In DNA, the CDR3 is TGTGCCAGCACCGTCCGAACAGGGGAGCTGTTTTTT.